The rows below give T cell receptor beta chains drawn from one sample of a study of blood T cell repertoires in COVID-19. Sequencing used immunoSEQ multiplex PCR; TCRdb keeps in-frame clones, though not all of them. This table has a few hundred thousand clones, 70% to 90% appearing once. Specimen: PBMCs or T cells enriched from blood (not recorded which). These receptors all stem from a woman younger than 45 who had recovered from COVID-19. The CDR3 runs from the conserved cysteine through the conserved F or W. The D gene is left open where the match is weak. The listing skips clone size in some rows; elsewhere it reads once, few, many or a size class.

j_call	v_call	clone_size	d_call	cdr3_nt	cdr3_aa
TRBJ1-1	TRBV11-2	once	.	TGTGCCAGCAGCTTGGGCGCTGAAGCTTTCTTT	CASSLGAEAFF
TRBJ1-1	TRBV6-5	.	.	TGTGCCAGCACCCCGGGGGGCTTGAACACTGAAGCTTTCTTT	CASTPGGLNTEAFF
TRBJ1-1	TRBV7-9	.	.	TGTGCCAGCAGCCCCTCAGGGACTTCGAGTGGCACTGAAGCTTTCTTT	CASSPSGTSSGTEAFF
TRBJ1-4	TRBV28	.	.	TGTGCCAGCAGTTGGGGCCTAAATGAAAAACTGTTTTTT	CASSWGLNEKLFF
TRBJ1-6	TRBV7-8	.	.	TGTGCCAGTCGGGGGGGAGGCAATTCACCCCTCCACTTT	CASRGGGNSPLHF
TRBJ2-7	TRBV5-5	once	.	TGTGCCAGCAGCTTCGCAGGCCTCGAGCAGTACTTC	CASSFAGLEQYF
TRBJ1-3	TRBV7-2	.	TRBD1	TGTGCCAGCAGCACCCGGACAGGAATGGGAAACACCATATATTTT	CASSTRTGMGNTIYF
TRBJ1-1	TRBV9	once	TRBD1	TGTGCCAGCAGCGTTGCAGGGGGCATTGAAGCTTTCTTT	CASSVAGGIEAFF
TRBJ2-1	TRBV7-8	.	TRBD2	TGTGCCAGCAGCTTAGGGGCGGGGGATGAGCAGTTCTTC	CASSLGAGDEQFF
TRBJ2-1	TRBV5-5	.	.	TGTGCCAGCAGCTACGACCCGGGGGTCAATGAGCAGTTCTTC	CASSYDPGVNEQFF
TRBJ1-6	TRBV6-5	.	TRBD1	TGTGCCAGTGGGACAGTAAATTCACCCCTCCACTTT	CASGTVNSPLHF
TRBJ1-2	TRBV6-4	.	.	TGTGCCAGCAGTGAATTACCAGGGTTGAGCTATGGCTACACCTTC	CASSELPGLSYGYTF
TRBJ2-7	TRBV28	few	TRBD1	TGTGCCAGCAGCCAACCCGGGACAGGGAGCCTCGAGCAGTACTTC	CASSQPGTGSLEQYF
TRBJ1-1	TRBV7-9	few	.	TGTGCCAGCAGTCAACAGGGCCTAGAAGCTTTCTTT	CASSQQGLEAFF
TRBJ1-2	TRBV30	.	.	TGTGCCTGGAGCGACTATTCCCTGGATGGCTACACCTTC	CAWSDYSLDGYTF
TRBJ1-6	TRBV19	.	TRBD1	TGTGCCAGTAGTTCGGGACAGGGATACTCACCCCTCCACTTT	CASSSGQGYSPLHF
TRBJ2-1	TRBV5-6	.	.	TGTGCCAGCAGCTTGAGGCAGGGCCTCTACAATGAGCAGTTCTTC	CASSLRQGLYNEQFF
TRBJ1-4	TRBV9	.	TRBD1	TGTGCCAGCAACGTAGGTGGGACAGCAGATGAAAAACTGTTTTTT	CASNVGGTADEKLFF
TRBJ2-1	TRBV7-2	.	.	TGTGCCAGCAGCTTAGAAGCAGGGCTGAGGTATGAGCAGTTCTTC	CASSLEAGLRYEQFF
TRBJ2-5	TRBV7-3	.	.	TGTGCCAGCAGCAAAATGAGGGAGACCCAGTACTTC	CASSKMRETQYF
TRBJ1-6	TRBV4-1	once	.	TGCGCCAGCAGCCAAGATACAGGAATTAATTCACCCCTCCACTTT	CASSQDTGINSPLHF
TRBJ1-2	TRBV14	.	.	TGTGCCAGCAGCCAAGTTCTCTCCTCCGATGGCTACACCTTC	CASSQVLSSDGYTF
TRBJ1-5	TRBV29-1	.	.	TGCAGCCCCGCCGGGTCGGGGGGATTCAATCAGCCCCAGCATTTT	CSPAGSGGFNQPQHF
TRBJ2-3	TRBV4-1	.	TRBD2	TGCGCCAGCAGCCGGGCCCCCGGGGCGGGAGGATCCACAGATACGCAGTATTTT	CASSRAPGAGGSTDTQYF
TRBJ1-5	TRBV5-1	.	TRBD1	TGCGCCAGCAGCTTGGAAACAGGGGATAATCAGCCCCAGCATTTT	CASSLETGDNQPQHF
TRBJ1-5	TRBV28	.	TRBD1	TGTGCCAGCACCCGGGGGCCCGGGACAGGGTATAGCAATCAGCCCCAGCATTTT	CASTRGPGTGYSNQPQHF
TRBJ1-3	TRBV19	.	TRBD1	TGTGCCAGTAGTATGGGGACAGGGCCGTTGACTGGAAACACCATATATTTT	CASSMGTGPLTGNTIYF
TRBJ1-6	TRBV2	.	TRBD1	TGTGCCAGCAGTTCAAGGGGACAGAGAAATTCACCCCTCCACTTT	CASSSRGQRNSPLHF
TRBJ2-3	TRBV5-6	.	TRBD1	TGTGCCAGCAGCTCAAAAGTGGACAGGGTTACAGATACGCAGTATTTT	CASSSKVDRVTDTQYF